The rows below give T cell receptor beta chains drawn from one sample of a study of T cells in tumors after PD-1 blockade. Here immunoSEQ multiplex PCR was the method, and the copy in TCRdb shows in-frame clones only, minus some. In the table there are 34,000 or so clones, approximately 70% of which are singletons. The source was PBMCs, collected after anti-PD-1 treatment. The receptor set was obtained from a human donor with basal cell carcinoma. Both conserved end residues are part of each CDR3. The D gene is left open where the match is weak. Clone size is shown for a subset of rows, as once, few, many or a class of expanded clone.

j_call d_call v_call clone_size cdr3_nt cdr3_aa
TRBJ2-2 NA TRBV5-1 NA TGCGCCAGCAGGAATTCGAACACCGGGGAGCTGTTTTTT CASRNSNTGELFF
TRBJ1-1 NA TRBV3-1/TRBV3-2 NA TGTGCCAGCAGCCAAGGGGATCGCTTAGGACCTGAAGCTTTCTTT CASSQGDRLGPEAFF
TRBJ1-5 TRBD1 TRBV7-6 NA TGTGCCAGCAGCGCCGGGACAGGGGGCAATCAGCCCCAGCATTTT CASSAGTGGNQPQHF
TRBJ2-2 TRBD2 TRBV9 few TGTGCCAGCAGCCCCCGGGGAGGGCATAACACCGGGGAGCTGTTTTTT CASSPRGGHNTGELFF
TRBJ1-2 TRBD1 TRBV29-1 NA TGCAGCGTTCGAACAGGGGGCCGGGGCTACACCTTC CSVRTGGRGYTF
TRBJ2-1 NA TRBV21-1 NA TGTGCCAGCAGCAAAGACAAGCCTAGCGTACACAATGAGCAGTTCTTC CASSKDKPSVHNEQFF
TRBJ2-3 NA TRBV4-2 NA TGTGCCAGCAGCCCTCGGACTGAGGGCACAGATACGCAGTATTTT CASSPRTEGTDTQYF
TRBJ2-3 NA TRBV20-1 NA TGCAGTGCTAGTACGGGGGCAGATACGCAGTATTTT CSASTGADTQYF
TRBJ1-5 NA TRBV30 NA TGTGCCTGGAGTGCCGGGTCCTTCAATCAGCCCCAGCATTTT CAWSAGSFNQPQHF
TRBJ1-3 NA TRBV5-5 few TGTGCCAGCAGCTTGGAGCCTCACTCTGGAAACACCATATATTTT CASSLEPHSGNTIYF
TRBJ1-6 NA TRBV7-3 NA TGTGCCAGCAGCTTGACCGATCTGGGATCACCCCTCCACTTT CASSLTDLGSPLHF
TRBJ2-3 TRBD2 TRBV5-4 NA TGTGCCAGCAGCGATAGCGGGAGGGTAAGCACAGATACGCAGTATTTT CASSDSGRVSTDTQYF
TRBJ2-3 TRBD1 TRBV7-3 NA TGTGCCAGCAGCCCACAGGGGTTGTCGGATACGCAGTATTTT CASSPQGLSDTQYF
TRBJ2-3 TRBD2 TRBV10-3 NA TGTGCCATCAGTGACCCCGGGAGGGCGACCCCAGATACGCAGTATTTT CAISDPGRATPDTQYF
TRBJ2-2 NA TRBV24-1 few TGTGCCACCAGTGCAGCAGGGGAAGCCACCGGGGAGCTGTTTTTT CATSAAGEATGELFF
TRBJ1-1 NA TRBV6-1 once TGTGCCAGCAGTGAAGCTATAGGGCCTCTGGACACTGAAGCTTTCTTT CASSEAIGPLDTEAFF
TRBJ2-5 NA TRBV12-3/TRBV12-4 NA TGTGCCAGCACCGGACAGTCCCAAGAGACCCAGTACTTC CASTGQSQETQYF
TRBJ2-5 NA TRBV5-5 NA TGTGCCAGCAGCCGGACGGGACAAGAGACCCAGTACTTC CASSRTGQETQYF
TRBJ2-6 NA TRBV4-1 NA TGCGCCAGCAGCCAAGATCTAGGGGGAGGAGGCCGCCCTGGGGCCAACGTCCTGACTTTC CASSQDLGGGGRPGANVLTF
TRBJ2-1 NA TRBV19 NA TGTGCCAGTAGTATCTCGTTGAGCTCCTACAATGAGCAGTTCTTC CASSISLSSYNEQFF
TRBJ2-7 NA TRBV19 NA TGTGCCAGTAGTCGGTCATTCTCCTACGAGCAGTACTTC CASSRSFSYEQYF
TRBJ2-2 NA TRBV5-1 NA TGCGCCAGCAGCTTGAGGCTAGCAACCGGGGAGCTGTTTTTT CASSLRLATGELFF
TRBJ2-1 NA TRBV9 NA TGTGCCAGCAGCGTAGAAAGCGTTTCGTGGGATGAGCAGTTCTTC CASSVESVSWDEQFF
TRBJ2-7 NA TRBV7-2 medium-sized TGTGCCAGCAGCTTAGCGGCCTCATCCCTAGGGGACGAGCAGTACTTC CASSLAASSLGDEQYF
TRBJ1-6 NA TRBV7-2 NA TGTGCCAGCAGCCCAAGACTTACGGTTCTCGGGTCACCCCTCCACTTT CASSPRLTVLGSPLHF
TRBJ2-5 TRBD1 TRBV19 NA TGTGCCAGTAGTATGTCGACAGGGTTACAAGAGACCCAGTACTTC CASSMSTGLQETQYF
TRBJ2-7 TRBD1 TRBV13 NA TGTGCCAGCAGAAAAACCAAGGGACAGCCCAGCCACGAGCAGTACTTC CASRKTKGQPSHEQYF
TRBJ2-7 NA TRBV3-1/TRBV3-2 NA TGTGCCAGCAGCCAAGACGTACCCTCGACGGACGAGCAGTACTTC CASSQDVPSTDEQYF
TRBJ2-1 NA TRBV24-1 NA TGTGCCACCAGTGGCAGTACGTCCTACAATGAGCAGTTCTTC CATSGSTSYNEQFF
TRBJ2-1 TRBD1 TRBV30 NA TGTGCCTGGAGTGTACAGGGGGATGAGCAGTTCTTC CAWSVQGDEQFF
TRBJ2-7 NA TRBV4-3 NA TGCGCCAGCAGCCAAGGCCACCCAGATTACGAGCAGTACTTC CASSQGHPDYEQYF
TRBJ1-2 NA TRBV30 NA TGTGCCTGGAGTCCCTACCCGAGGGCAGGCTACACCTTC CAWSPYPRAGYTF
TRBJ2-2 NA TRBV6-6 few TGTGCCAGCAGTTACTCAGAGGAGCTGTTTTTT CASSYSEELFF
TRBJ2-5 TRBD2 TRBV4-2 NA TGTGCCAGCAGCCAAGTAGGGCGGGAGGGCCAAGAGACCCAGTACTTC CASSQVGREGQETQYF
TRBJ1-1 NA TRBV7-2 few TGTGCCAGCAGCTTAGCGACCAACACTGAAGCTTTCTTT CASSLATNTEAFF
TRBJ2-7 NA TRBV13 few TGTGCCAGCAGCCCTGGGACACCGATCGAGCAGTACTTC CASSPGTPIEQYF
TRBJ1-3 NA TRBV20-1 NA TGCAGTGCTAGTGGGAGCCGGGGCTGGTCCTCTGGAAACACCATATATTTT CSASGSRGWSSGNTIYF
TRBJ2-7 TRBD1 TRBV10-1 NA TGCGCCAGCAGAAGACAGGGGGCGGCCTACGAGCAGTACTTC CASRRQGAAYEQYF
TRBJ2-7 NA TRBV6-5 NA TGTGCCAGCAGTTACTCGCATGGAGCCTACGAGCAGTACTTC CASSYSHGAYEQYF
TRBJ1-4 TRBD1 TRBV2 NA TGTGCCAGCAGCTCGGGACAGTCGTCAACTAATGAAAAACTGTTTTTT CASSSGQSSTNEKLFF
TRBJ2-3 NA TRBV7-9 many TGTGCCAGCAGCGTTATAGCGGGACAGACAGATACGCAGTATTTT CASSVIAGQTDTQYF
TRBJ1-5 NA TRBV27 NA TGTGCCAGCAGTTTAAGGCAGGGAATTCAACAGCCCCAGCATTTT CASSLRQGIQQPQHF
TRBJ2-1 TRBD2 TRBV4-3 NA TGCGCCAGCAGCCAAGAGGTAGTGTCTAGCGGGGGCCCCCCGGGTGGCAATGAGCAGTTCTTC CASSQEVVSSGGPPGGNEQFF
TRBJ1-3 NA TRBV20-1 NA TGCAGTGCTAGTGAAACCCTGGATTCGAACACCATATATTTT CSASETLDSNTIYF
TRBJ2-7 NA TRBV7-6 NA TGTGCCAGCAGGGTGGGAGGGGGGCTAACCTCCTACGAGCAGTACTTC CASRVGGGLTSYEQYF
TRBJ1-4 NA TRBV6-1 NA TGTGCCAGCAGTGAAGCCTTGGGGGCTAATGAAAAACTGTTTTTT CASSEALGANEKLFF
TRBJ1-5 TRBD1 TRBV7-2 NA TGTGCCAGCAGCTTACTCCCCAGGGGGAGCAATCAGCCCCAGCATTTT CASSLLPRGSNQPQHF
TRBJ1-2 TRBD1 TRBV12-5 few TGTGCTAGTGGTTTGGTACAGGGGGACAATTTTGGCTACACCTTC CASGLVQGDNFGYTF